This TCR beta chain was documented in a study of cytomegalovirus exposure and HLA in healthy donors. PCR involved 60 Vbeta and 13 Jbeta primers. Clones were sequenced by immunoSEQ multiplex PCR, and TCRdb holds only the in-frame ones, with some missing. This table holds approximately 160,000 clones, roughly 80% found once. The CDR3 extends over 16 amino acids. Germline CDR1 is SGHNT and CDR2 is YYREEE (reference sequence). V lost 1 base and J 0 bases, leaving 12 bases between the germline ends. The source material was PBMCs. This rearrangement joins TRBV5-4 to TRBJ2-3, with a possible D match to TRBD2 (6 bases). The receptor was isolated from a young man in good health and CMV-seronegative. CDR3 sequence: CASSLHGTLSTDTQYF. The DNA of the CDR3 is TGTGCCAGCAGCTTGCATGGGACTTTAAGCACAGATACGCAGTATTTT.